This paragraph reports one T cell receptor beta chain. Its antigen remains unidentified. The CDR3 sequence is 15 residues long. Trimming took 4 bases from V and 4 from J; bases not matched to a gene: 6. Germline loops: CDR1 ENHRY, CDR2 SYGVKD. Each sorted CD8+ T cell subset had its entire DNA loaded. Assay used: immunoSEQ multiplex PCR; TCRdb lists only in-frame clones, some missing. Of some 270 clones in the sample, about three quarters were seen once. The data derive from a study of blood T cell dynamics during melanoma immunotherapy. Study in general: Metastatic melanoma patients received first-line pembrolizumab or nivolumab plus ipilimumab. Study observations and caveats: The most clonal sorted CD8+ subset, immune-effector cells, was closest to cell-free DNA CDR3 sequences.

This sample's time point: pre-treatment baseline. Blood was drawn before treatment and at week 3 after checkpoint blockade. This TCR came from a human donor with melanoma. The source material was central memory CD8+ T cells from blood, sampled from a patient treated with checkpoint blockade. The chain carries TRBV10-3 and TRBJ2-1, with TRBD1 matching over 8 bases. DNA for the CDR3: TGTGCCATCAGTGTTGGGGGACAGGAATACAATGAGCAGTTCTTC. This sequence encodes CAISVGGQEYNEQFF.